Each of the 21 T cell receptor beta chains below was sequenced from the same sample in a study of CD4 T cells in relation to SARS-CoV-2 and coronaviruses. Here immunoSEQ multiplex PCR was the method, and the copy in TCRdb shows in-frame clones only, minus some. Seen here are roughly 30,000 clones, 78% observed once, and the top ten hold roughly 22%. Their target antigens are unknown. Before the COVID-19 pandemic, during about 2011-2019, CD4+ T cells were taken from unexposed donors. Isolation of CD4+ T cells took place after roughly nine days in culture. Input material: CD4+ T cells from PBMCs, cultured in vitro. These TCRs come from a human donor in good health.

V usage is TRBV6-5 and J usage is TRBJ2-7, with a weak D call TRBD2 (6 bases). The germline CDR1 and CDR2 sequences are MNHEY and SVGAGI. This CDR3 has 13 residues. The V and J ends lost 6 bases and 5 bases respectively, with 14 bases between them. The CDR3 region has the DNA TGTGCCAGCAGGAACCCCGGGGGTGACGAGCAGTACTTC. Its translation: CASRNPGGDEQYF.

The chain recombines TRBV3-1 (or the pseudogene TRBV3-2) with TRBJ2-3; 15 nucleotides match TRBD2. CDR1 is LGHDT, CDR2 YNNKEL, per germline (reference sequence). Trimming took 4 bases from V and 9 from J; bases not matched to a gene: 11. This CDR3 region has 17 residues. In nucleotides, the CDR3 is TGTGCCAGCAGCCCCCAGGGACTAGCGGGAGGCCCCGGAACGCAGTATTTT. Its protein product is CASSPQGLAGGPGTQYF.

This chain's CDR3 is CASSSDRDRADGYTF. The CDR3 DNA reads as TGTGCCAGCAGCAGCGACCGGGACAGGGCGGATGGCTACACCTTC. The chain links TRBV5-8 to TRBJ1-2, with 9 bases lining up with TRBD1. The CDR3 is made up of 15 amino acids. Germline values: CDR1 SGHTS, CDR2 YDEGEE. V gave up 4 bases and J gave up 6 bases; unmatched junction bases: 10.

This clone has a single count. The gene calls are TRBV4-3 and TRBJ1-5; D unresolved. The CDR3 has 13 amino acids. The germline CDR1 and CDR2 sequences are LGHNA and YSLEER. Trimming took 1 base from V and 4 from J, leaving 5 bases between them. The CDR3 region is CASSQARNQPQHF. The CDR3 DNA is TGCGCCAGCAGCCAAGCTCGGAATCAGCCCCAGCATTTT.

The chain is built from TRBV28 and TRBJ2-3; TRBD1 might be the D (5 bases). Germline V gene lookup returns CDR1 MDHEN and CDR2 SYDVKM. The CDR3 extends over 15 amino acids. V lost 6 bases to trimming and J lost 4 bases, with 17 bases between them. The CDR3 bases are TGTGCCAGCAGAGGGGCCTCCGAAGGCGCAGATACGCAGTATTTT. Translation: CASRGASEGADTQYF.

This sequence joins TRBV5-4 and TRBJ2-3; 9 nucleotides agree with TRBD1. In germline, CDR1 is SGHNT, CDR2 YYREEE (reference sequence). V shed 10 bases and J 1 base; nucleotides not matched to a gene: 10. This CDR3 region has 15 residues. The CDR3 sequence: CASFPRDRGTDTQYF. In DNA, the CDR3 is TGTGCCTCCTTTCCCCGGGACAGGGGCACAGATACGCAGTATTTT.

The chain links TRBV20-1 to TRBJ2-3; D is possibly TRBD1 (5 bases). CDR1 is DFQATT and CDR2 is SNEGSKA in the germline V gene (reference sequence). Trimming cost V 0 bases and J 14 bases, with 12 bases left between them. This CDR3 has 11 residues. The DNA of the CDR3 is TGCAGTGCTAGAGACAGGGTAGCACTGTATTTT. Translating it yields CSARDRVALYF.

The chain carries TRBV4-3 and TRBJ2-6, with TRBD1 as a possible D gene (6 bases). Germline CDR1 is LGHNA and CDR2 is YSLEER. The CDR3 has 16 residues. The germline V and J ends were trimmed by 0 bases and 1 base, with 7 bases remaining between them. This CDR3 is CASSQDRGSGANVLTF. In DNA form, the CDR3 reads TGCGCCAGCAGCCAAGACAGGGGTTCTGGGGCCAACGTCCTGACTTTC.

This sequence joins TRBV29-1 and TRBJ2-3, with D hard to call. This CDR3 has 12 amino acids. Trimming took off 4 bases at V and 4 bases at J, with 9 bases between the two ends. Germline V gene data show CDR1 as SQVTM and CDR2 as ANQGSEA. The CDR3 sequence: CSVGHTPDTQYF. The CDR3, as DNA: TGCAGCGTTGGACATACCCCAGATACGCAGTATTTT.

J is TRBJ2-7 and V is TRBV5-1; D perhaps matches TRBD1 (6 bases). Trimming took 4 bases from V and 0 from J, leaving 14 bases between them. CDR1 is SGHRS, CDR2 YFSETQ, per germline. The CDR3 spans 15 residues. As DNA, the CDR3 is TGCGCCAGCAGCGAACAGGGTTGGGGCTCCTACGAGCAGTACTTC. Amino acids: CASSEQGWGSYEQYF.

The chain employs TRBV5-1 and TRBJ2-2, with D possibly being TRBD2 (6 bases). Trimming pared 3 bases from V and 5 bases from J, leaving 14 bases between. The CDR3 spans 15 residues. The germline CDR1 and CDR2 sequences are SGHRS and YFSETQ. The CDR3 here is CASSWDSTGTGELFF. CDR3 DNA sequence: TGCGCCAGCAGCTGGGACTCGACGGGAACCGGGGAGCTGTTTTTT.

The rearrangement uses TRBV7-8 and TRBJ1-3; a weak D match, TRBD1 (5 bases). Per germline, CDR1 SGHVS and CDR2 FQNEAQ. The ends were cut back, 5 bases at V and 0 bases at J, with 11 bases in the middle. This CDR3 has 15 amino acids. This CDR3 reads CASSRGAASGNTIYF. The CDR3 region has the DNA TGTGCCAGCAGCCGCGGGGCAGCCTCTGGAAACACCATATATTTT. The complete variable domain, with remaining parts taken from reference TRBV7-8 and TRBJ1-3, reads GAGVSQSPRYKVAKRGQDVALRCDPISGHVSLFWYQQALGQGPEFLTYFQNEAQLDKSGLPSDRFFAERPEGSVSTLKIQRTQQEDSAVYLCASSRGAASGNTIYFGEGSWLTVV.

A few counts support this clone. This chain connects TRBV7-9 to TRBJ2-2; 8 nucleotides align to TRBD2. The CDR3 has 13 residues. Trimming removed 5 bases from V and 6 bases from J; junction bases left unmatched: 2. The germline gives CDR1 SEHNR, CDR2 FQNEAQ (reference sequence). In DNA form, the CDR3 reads TGTGCCAGCAGCCTGACTAGCGCCGGGGAGCTGTTTTTT. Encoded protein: CASSLTSAGELFF.

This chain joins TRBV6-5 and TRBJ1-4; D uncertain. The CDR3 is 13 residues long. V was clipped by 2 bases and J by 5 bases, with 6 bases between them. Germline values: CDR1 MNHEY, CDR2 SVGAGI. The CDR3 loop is CASSYRVNEKLFF. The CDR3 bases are TGTGCCAGCAGTTACAGAGTGAATGAAAAACTGTTTTTT.

The CDR3 is CASSLGYGQGARTDTQYF. CDR3 DNA: TGTGCCAGCAGCTTGGGCTACGGACAGGGGGCGCGCACAGATACGCAGTATTTT. This chain joins TRBV5-8 and TRBJ2-3, with 11 bases identical to TRBD1. The V gene end was trimmed by 0 bases and the J gene end by 1 base; junction bases not matched to a gene: 7. The CDR3 runs to 18 residues. Germline values: CDR1 SGHTS, CDR2 YDEGEE. Together with reference TRBV5-8 and TRBJ2-3, the CDR3 gives the full variable domain: EAGVTQSPTHLIKTRGQQATLRCSPISGHTSVYWYQQALGLGLQFLLWYDEGEERNRGNFPPRFSGRQFPNYSSELNVNALELEDSALYLCASSLGYGQGARTDTQYFGPGTRLTVL.

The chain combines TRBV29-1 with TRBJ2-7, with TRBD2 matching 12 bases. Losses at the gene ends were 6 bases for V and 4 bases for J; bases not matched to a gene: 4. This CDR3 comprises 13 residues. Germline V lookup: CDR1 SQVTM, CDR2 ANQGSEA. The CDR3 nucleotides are TGCAGCGTCATGGGACTAGCGGGTTACGAGCAGTACTTC. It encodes CSVMGLAGYEQYF.

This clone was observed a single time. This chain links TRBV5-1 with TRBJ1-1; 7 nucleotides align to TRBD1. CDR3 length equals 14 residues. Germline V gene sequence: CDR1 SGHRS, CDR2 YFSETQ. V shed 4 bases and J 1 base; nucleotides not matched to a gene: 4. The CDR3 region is CASSGGTANTEAFF. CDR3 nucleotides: TGCGCCAGCAGCGGGGGGACAGCGAACACTGAAGCTTTCTTT.

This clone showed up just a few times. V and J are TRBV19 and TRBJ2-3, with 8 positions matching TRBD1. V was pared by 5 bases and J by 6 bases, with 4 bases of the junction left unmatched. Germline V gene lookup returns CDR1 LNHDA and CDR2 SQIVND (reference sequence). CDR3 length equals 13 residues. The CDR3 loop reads CASSPQGADTQYF. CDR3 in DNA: TGTGCCAGTAGTCCTCAGGGGGCTGATACGCAGTATTTT.

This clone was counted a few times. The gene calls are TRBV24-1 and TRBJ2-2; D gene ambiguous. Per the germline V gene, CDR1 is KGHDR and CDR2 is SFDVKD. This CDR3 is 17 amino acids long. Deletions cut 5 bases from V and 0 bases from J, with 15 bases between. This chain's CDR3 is CATSVRVVQTNTGELFF. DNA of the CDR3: TGTGCCACCAGTGTTAGGGTTGTACAGACGAACACCGGGGAGCTGTTTTTT.

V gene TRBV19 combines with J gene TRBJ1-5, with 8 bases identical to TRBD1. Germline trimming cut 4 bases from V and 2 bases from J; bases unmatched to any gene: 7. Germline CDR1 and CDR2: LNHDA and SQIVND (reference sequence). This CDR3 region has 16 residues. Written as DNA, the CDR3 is TGTGCCAGTAGTACCTTTGACAGGGGAGGCAATCAGCCCCAGCATTTT. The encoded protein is CASSTFDRGGNQPQHF. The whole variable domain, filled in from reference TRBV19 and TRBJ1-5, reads DGGITQSPKYLFRKEGQNVTLSCEQNLNHDAMYWYRQDPGQGLRLIYYSQIVNDFQKGDIAEGYSVSREKKESFPLTVTSAQKNPTAFYLCASSTFDRGGNQPQHFGDGTRLSIL.

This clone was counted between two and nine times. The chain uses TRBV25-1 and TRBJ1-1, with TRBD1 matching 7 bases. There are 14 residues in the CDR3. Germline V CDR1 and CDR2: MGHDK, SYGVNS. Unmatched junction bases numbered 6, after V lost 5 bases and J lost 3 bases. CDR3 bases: TGTGCCAGCAGTCCCCGACAGGGCCACACTGAAGCTTTCTTT. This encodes CASSPRQGHTEAFF.